The source of this T cell receptor (beta chain) is a study of blood T cell repertoires in COVID-19. About the study: Acute and convalescent COVID-19 specimens originated in the United States, Italy and Spain. T cells, B-cell-depleted T cells, or PBMCs provided the cDNA or gDNA that served as material.

In the original workflow: The authors estimated nucleated cell counts from reference gene primer amplification. Measured with immunoSEQ multiplex PCR; TCRdb has only the in-frame clones, and not every one. V, J and clone size reflect that table, while D and trimming were determined from the DNA. This sample has 140,000 or so clones, with 85% to 90% found just once. V dropped 5 bases and J dropped 5 bases, with 7 bases sitting between them. There are 13 residues in the CDR3. Germline CDR1 SNHLY, CDR2 FYNNEI. The source material was peripheral blood. The sequence came from a woman in her forties or fifties with active or convalescent COVID-19. The gene calls are TRBV2 and TRBJ1-6, with D hard to call. The CDR3 loop is CASSQSNNSPLHF. Written as DNA, the CDR3 is TGTGCCAGCAGTCAAAGCAATAATTCACCCCTCCACTTT.